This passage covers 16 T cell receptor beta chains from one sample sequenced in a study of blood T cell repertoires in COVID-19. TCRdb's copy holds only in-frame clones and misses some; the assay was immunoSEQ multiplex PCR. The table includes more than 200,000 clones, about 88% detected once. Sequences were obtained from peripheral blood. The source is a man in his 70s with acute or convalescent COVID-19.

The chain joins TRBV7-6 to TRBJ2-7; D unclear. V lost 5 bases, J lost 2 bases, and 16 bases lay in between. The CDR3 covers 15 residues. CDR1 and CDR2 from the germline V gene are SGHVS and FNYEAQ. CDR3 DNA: TGTGCCAGCAGCCAATCGCCCCTAGATACCTACGAGCAGTACTTC. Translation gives CASSQSPLDTYEQYF.

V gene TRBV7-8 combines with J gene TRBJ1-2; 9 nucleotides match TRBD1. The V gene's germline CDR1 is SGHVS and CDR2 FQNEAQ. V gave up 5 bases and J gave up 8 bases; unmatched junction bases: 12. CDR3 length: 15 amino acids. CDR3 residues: CASSPSSGTGYGYTF. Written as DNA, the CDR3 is TGTGCCAGCAGCCCGTCCTCCGGGACAGGGTACGGCTACACCTTC.

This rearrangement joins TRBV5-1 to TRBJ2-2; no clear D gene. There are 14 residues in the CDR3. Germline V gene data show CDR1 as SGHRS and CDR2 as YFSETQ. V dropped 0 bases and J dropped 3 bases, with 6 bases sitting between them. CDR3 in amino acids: CASSLVLYTGELFF. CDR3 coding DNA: TGCGCCAGCAGCTTGGTTCTATACACCGGGGAGCTGTTTTTT.

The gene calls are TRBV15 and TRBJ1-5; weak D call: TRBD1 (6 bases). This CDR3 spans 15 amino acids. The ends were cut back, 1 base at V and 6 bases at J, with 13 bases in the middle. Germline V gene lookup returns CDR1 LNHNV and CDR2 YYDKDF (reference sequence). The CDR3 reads CATSRGGGGIQPQHF. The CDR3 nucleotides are TGTGCCACCAGCAGAGGGGGGGGCGGAATTCAGCCCCAGCATTTT.

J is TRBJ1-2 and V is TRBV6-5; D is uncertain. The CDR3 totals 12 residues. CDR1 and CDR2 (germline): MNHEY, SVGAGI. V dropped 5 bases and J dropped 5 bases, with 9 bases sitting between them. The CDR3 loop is CASSPRGYGYTF. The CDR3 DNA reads TGTGCCAGCAGTCCCCGGGGTTATGGCTACACCTTC.

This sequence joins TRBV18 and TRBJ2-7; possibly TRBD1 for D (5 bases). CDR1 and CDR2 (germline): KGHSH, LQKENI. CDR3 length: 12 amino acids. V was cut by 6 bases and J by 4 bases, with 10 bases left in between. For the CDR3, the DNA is TGTGCCAGCTCTGAACAGGTTTACGAGCAGTACTTC. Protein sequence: CASSEQVYEQYF. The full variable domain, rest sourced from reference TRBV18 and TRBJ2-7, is NAGVMQNPRHLVRRRGQEARLRCSPMKGHSHVYWYRQLPEEGLKFMVYLQKENIIDESGMPKERFSAEFPKEGPSILRIQQVVRGDSAAYFCASSEQVYEQYFGPGTRLTVT.

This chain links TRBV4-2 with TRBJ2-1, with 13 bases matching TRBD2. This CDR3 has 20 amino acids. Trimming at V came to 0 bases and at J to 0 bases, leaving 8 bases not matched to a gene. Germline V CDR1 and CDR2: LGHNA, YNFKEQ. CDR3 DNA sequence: TGTGCCAGCAGCCAAGAATCTACTAGCGGGAGGGCCTTCTCCTACAATGAGCAGTTCTTC. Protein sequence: CASSQESTSGRAFSYNEQFF.

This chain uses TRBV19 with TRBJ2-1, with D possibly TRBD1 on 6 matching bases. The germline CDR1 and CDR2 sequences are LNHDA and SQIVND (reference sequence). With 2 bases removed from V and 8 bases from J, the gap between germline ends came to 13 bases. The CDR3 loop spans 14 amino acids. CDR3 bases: TGTGCCAGTAGTATAAATGGGGGCCCCTATGAGCAGTTCTTC. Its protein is CASSINGGPYEQFF.

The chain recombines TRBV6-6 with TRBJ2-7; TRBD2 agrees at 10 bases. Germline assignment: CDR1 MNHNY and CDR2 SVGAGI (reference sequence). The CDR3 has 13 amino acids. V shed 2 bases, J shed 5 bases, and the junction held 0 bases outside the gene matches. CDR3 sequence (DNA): TGTGCCAGCAGTTACCTAGCGGGAGACGAGCAGTACTTC. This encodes CASSYLAGDEQYF.

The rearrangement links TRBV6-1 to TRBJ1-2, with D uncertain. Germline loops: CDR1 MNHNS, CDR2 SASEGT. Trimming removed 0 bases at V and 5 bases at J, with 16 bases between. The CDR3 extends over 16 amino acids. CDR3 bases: TGTGCCAGCAGTGAAGCGTTTTATTTAGGAGTTTATGGCTACACCTTC. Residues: CASSEAFYLGVYGYTF.

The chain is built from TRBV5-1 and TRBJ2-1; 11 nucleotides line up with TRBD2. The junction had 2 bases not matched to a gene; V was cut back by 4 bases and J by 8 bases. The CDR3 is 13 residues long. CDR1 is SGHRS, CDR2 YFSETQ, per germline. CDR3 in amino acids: CASSMGLADEQFF. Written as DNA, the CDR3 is TGCGCCAGCAGCATGGGACTAGCGGATGAGCAGTTCTTC.

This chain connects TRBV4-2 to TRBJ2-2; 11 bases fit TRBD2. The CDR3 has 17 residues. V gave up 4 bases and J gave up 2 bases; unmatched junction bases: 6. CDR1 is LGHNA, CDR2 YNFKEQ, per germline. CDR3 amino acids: CASSRALAGVNTGELFF. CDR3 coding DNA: TGTGCCAGCAGCCGAGCACTAGCGGGAGTTAACACCGGGGAGCTGTTTTTT.

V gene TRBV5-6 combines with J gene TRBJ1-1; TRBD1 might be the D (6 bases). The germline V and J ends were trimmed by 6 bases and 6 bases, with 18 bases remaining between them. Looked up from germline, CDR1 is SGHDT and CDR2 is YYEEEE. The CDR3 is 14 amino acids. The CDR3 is CASNLQQGGSEAFF. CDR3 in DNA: TGTGCCAGCAACCTCCAACAGGGCGGGTCTGAAGCTTTCTTT.

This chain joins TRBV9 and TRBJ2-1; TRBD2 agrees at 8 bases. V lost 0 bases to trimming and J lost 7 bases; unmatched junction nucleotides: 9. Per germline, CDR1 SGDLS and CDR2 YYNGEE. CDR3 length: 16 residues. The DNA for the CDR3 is TGTGCCAGCAGCGTAGTGGGTAGCGGGATAGAAAATGAGCAGTTCTTC. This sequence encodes CASSVVGSGIENEQFF.

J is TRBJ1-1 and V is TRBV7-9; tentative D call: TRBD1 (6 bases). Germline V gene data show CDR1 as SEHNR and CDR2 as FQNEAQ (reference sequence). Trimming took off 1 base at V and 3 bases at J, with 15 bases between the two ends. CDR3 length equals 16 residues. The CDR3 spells CASSLVGGGADTEAFF. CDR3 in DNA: TGTGCCAGCAGCTTAGTTGGCGGGGGGGCGGACACTGAAGCTTTCTTT. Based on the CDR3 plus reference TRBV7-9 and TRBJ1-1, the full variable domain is DTGVSQNPRHKITKRGQNVTFRCDPISEHNRLYWYRQTLGQGPEFLTYFQNEAQLEKSRLLSDRFSAERPKGSFSTLEIQRTEQGDSAMYLCASSLVGGGADTEAFFGQGTRLTVV.

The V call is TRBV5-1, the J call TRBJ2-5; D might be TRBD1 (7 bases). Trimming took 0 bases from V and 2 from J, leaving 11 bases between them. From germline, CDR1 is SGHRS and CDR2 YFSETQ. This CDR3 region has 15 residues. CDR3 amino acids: CASSLAQGGQETQYF. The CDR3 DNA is TGCGCCAGCAGCTTGGCCCAGGGGGGACAAGAGACCCAGTACTTC.